The 18 T cell receptor beta chains given below trace back to one sample, sequenced in a study of cytomegalovirus exposure and HLA in healthy donors. The PCR ran on 60 Vbeta and 13 Jbeta primers. TCRdb's copy holds only in-frame clones and misses some; the assay was immunoSEQ multiplex PCR. The data hold 55,000 to 80,000 clones, with around 80% observed a single time. Sequences were obtained from PBMCs. These receptors all come from a woman aged 25-40 years in good health and CMV-seronegative.

The chain has TRBV5-1 and TRBJ2-5, with unresolved D. From germline, CDR1 is SGHRS and CDR2 YFSETQ. This CDR3 region has 14 residues. Trimming left V 1 base short and J 2 bases short, with 9 bases between. The CDR3 nucleotides are TGCGCCAGCAGCTTGATTCCGCTACAAGAGACCCAGTACTTC. It encodes CASSLIPLQETQYF.

The rearrangement uses TRBV5-4 and TRBJ2-3, with a weak D call TRBD2 (6 bases). Per germline, CDR1 SGHNT and CDR2 YYREEE (reference sequence). This CDR3 contains 18 residues. Trimming shortened V by 4 bases and J by 0 bases, and 21 bases separated the two germline ends. The DNA of the CDR3 is TGTGCCAGCAGCGCGCCCAGTTTAGGACTAACCAGCACAGATACGCAGTATTTT. It yields the protein CASSAPSLGLTSTDTQYF.

This clone was counted a few times. The chain carries TRBV25-1 and TRBJ1-1, with unresolved D. The germline V and J ends were trimmed by 2 bases and 10 bases, with 14 bases remaining between them. The CDR3 loop spans 13 amino acids. The V gene's germline CDR1 is MGHDK and CDR2 SYGVNS. The CDR3 loop is CASSEGSTRGAFF. Here the CDR3 DNA reads TGTGCCAGCAGTGAAGGGAGCACCCGTGGAGCTTTCTTT.

The chain joins TRBV5-1 to TRBJ2-7; D is possibly TRBD1 (5 bases). The V gene's germline CDR1 is SGHRS and CDR2 YFSETQ. There are 14 residues in the CDR3. V lost 3 bases and J lost 3, with 13 bases in between. CDR3 sequence: CASSYDDRLYEQYF. In nucleotides, the CDR3 is TGCGCCAGCAGCTATGATGACAGACTCTACGAGCAGTACTTC.

This chain uses TRBV5-1 with TRBJ2-1, with D perhaps matching TRBD2 (7 bases). CDR1 and CDR2 from the germline V gene are SGHRS and YFSETQ. The CDR3 runs to 18 residues. V was clipped by 3 bases and J by 6 bases, with 25 bases between them. The CDR3: CASSSLTRDYSTGNEQFF. Written as DNA, the CDR3 is TGCGCCAGCAGCTCGCTCACCAGGGACTACTCGACAGGCAATGAGCAGTTCTTC.

The V gene is TRBV20-1, the J gene TRBJ1-2, with D tentatively TRBD1 (5 bases). Germline-derived CDR1 and CDR2 are DFQATT and SNEGSKA (reference sequence). V was trimmed by 3 bases and J by 4 bases, leaving 6 bases between them. This CDR3 is built from 11 residues. CDR3 coding DNA: TGCAGTGCTAGTACAGGCTATGGCTACACCTTC. It encodes CSASTGYGYTF.

The V and J genes are TRBV5-8 and TRBJ2-1; 9 bases match TRBD2. Per germline, CDR1 SGHTS and CDR2 YDEGEE. The CDR3 has 14 residues. V lost 0 bases to trimming and J lost 8 bases; unmatched junction nucleotides: 3. Here the CDR3 DNA reads TGTGCCAGCAGCTTGGGGACTAGCGCGGATGAGCAGTTCTTC. The encoded protein is CASSLGTSADEQFF.

The chain recombines TRBV27 with TRBJ2-2; 8 nucleotides match TRBD1. Germline V gives CDR1 MNHEY, CDR2 SMNVEV (reference sequence). Trimming removed 5 bases from V and 4 bases from J; junction bases left unmatched: 6. The CDR3 has 15 residues. The CDR3 nucleotides are TGTGCCAGCAGTACGCGGGACAGGATCACCGGGGAGCTGTTTTTT. Encoded protein: CASSTRDRITGELFF.

V and J are TRBV5-6 and TRBJ2-7; D unclear. The V end lost 3 bases, the J end lost 7 bases, and 14 bases lay between the germline ends. Germline CDR1 and CDR2: SGHDT and YYEEEE. The CDR3 covers 13 residues. The CDR3 DNA is TGTGCCAGCAGCTCGAATTTTATGGAGGAGCAGTACTTC. Amino acid sequence: CASSSNFMEEQYF. Based on the CDR3 plus reference TRBV5-6 and TRBJ2-7, the full variable domain is DAGVTQSPTHLIKTRGQQVTLRCSPKSGHDTVSWYQQALGQGPQFIFQYYEEEERQRGNFPDRFSGHQFPNYSSELNVNALLLGDSALYLCASSSNFMEEQYFGPGTRLTVT.

This rearrangement joins TRBV7-9 to TRBJ1-5, with 8 bases lining up with TRBD1. The germline V gene has CDR1 SEHNR and CDR2 FQNEAQ (reference sequence). The CDR3 has 13 residues. V gave up 6 bases and J gave up 5 bases; unmatched junction bases: 3. CDR3 amino acids: CASSGQGDQPQHF. CDR3 sequence (DNA): TGTGCCAGCAGTGGACAGGGCGATCAGCCCCAGCATTTT.

The chain joins TRBV14 to TRBJ1-2; D might be TRBD1 (6 bases). CDR1 and CDR2 from the germline V gene are SGHDN and FVKESK. The CDR3 extends over 15 amino acids. Trimming took off 1 base at V and 3 bases at J, with 12 bases between the two ends. The CDR3 coding sequence is TGTGCCAGCAGCCAAGGTCCTCAGGGGTACTATGGCTACACCTTC. This encodes CASSQGPQGYYGYTF.

The genes are TRBV19 and TRBJ2-7, with 7 bases aligning to TRBD1. After removal of 5 bases from V and 7 bases from J, the junction contained 14 bases not matched to a gene. The germline V gene encodes CDR1 LNHDA and CDR2 SQIVND (reference sequence). This CDR3 has 15 residues. The CDR3 spells CASSPPLGSRGEQYF. As DNA, the CDR3 is TGTGCCAGTAGTCCCCCCCTTGGGTCCAGGGGGGAGCAGTACTTC.

The V and J genes are TRBV11-3 and TRBJ2-1; TRBD1 agrees at 7 bases. Germline CDR1 reads SGHNT; CDR2 reads YENEEA. There are 15 residues in the CDR3. The trim removed 6 bases at V and 8 bases at J, leaving 13 bases unmatched. The CDR3 here is CASRIPGQPRDEQFF. Here the CDR3 DNA reads TGTGCCAGCAGGATTCCGGGACAGCCCAGGGATGAGCAGTTCTTC.

This chain links TRBV5-6 with TRBJ2-5; TRBD1 agrees at 12 bases. The CDR3 consists of 16 residues. Trimming at V came to 3 bases and at J to 3 bases, leaving 6 bases not matched to a gene. CDR1 is SGHDT and CDR2 is YYEEEE in the germline V gene. The CDR3 DNA follows: TGTGCCAGCAGCTCACCGGGACAGGGGGCGAAAGAGACCCAGTACTTC. This sequence encodes CASSSPGQGAKETQYF.

The count of this clone is one. The chain combines TRBV28 with TRBJ1-3; no definite D call. Germline V lookup: CDR1 MDHEN, CDR2 SYDVKM. V was trimmed by 6 bases and J by 2 bases, leaving 11 bases between them. This CDR3 comprises 14 residues. The CDR3 DNA follows: TGTGCCAGCAGCCTCAGGTTTCCTGGAAACACCATATATTTT. Residues: CASSLRFPGNTIYF.

This clone was detected only once. The J gene is TRBJ2-3, the V gene TRBV11-3; 11 bases align to TRBD2. Trimming cost V 6 bases and J 4 bases; bases outside gene matches: 9. The CDR3 is 16 residues long. CDR1 SGHNT and CDR2 YENEEA come from the germline V gene. The CDR3 loop is CASRPISGGAPDTQYF. As DNA, the CDR3 is TGTGCCAGCAGACCAATTAGCGGGGGGGCCCCAGATACGCAGTATTTT.

The chain uses TRBV11-2 and TRBJ2-3; TRBD2 agrees at 11 bases. CDR1 SGHAT and CDR2 FQNNGV come from the germline V gene. This CDR3 region has 16 residues. Losses at the gene ends were 2 bases for V and 1 base for J; bases not matched to a gene: 2. In nucleotides, the CDR3 is TGTGCCAGCAGCTTATTAGCGGGGGGGCGCACAGATACGCAGTATTTT. Amino acid sequence: CASSLLAGGRTDTQYF.

J is TRBJ2-7 and V is TRBV11-3, with 12 bases identical to TRBD1. J lost 7 bases, V lost 5 bases, and 6 bases had no gene match. Germline-derived CDR1 and CDR2 are SGHNT and YENEEA. The CDR3 totals 14 residues. The CDR3 nucleotides read TGTGCCAGCAGCGGACGGGACAGGGGGCAGGAGCAGTACTTC. This codes for CASSGRDRGQEQYF. Combining the CDR3 with reference TRBV11-3 and TRBJ2-7 gives the whole variable domain EAGVVQSPRYKIIEKKQPVAFWCNPISGHNTLYWYLQNLGQGPELLIRYENEEAVDDSQLPKDRFSAERLKGVDSTLKIQPAELGDSAVYLCASSGRDRGQEQYFGPGTRLTVT.